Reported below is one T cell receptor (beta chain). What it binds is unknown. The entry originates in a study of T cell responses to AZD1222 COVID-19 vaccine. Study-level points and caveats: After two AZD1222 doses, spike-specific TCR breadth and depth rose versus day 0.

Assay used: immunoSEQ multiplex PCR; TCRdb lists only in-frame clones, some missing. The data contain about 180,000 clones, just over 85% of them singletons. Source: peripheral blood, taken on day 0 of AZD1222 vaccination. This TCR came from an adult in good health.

The CDR3 sequence is CASSTLTGNTEAFF. Written as DNA, the CDR3 is TGTGCCAGCAGCACCTTGACAGGGAACACTGAAGCTTTCTTT. The chain carries TRBV11-2 and TRBJ1-1; possibly TRBD1 for D (6 bases). Trimming stripped 5 bases from V and 1 base from J, with 11 bases between. Germline V gives CDR1 SGHAT, CDR2 FQNNGV. The CDR3 covers 14 residues.